Below are 21 T cell receptor beta chains sequenced from a single sample in a study of cytomegalovirus exposure and HLA in healthy donors. The study ran its PCR with 60 Vbeta and 13 Jbeta primers. Generated by immunoSEQ multiplex PCR, the TCRdb table keeps only in-frame clones and is missing some. The sample lists 200,000 or so clones, just under 80% occurring once. The material sequenced was PBMCs. The receptors shown here come from a woman aged 30 to 39 in good health and CMV-seropositive.

This clone was found a few times. The chain uses TRBV4-3 and TRBJ1-1; the D gene is possibly TRBD1 (6 bases). Germline CDR1 LGHNA, CDR2 YSLEER. V shed 4 bases and J shed 4 bases, with 13 bases lying between them. The CDR3 totals 14 residues. The DNA for the CDR3 is TGCGCCAGCAGCCTTCAGCGGGGGGCCACTGAAGCTTTCTTT. It is translated as CASSLQRGATEAFF.

The chain employs TRBV9 and TRBJ2-2, with D unclear. Per germline, CDR1 SGDLS and CDR2 YYNGEE. V was shortened by 4 bases and J by 4 bases, with 5 bases between the two germline ends. The CDR3 totals 12 residues. The CDR3 loop is CASSFRTGELFF. DNA of the CDR3: TGTGCCAGCAGCTTCCGCACCGGGGAGCTGTTTTTT. The full variable domain, completed using reference TRBV9 and TRBJ2-2, is DSGVTQTPKHLITATGQRVTLRCSPRSGDLSVYWYQQSLDQGLQFLIQYYNGEERAKGNILERFSAQQFPDLHSELNLSSLELGDSALYFCASSFRTGELFFGEGSRLTVL.

The V gene is TRBV5-4, the J gene TRBJ2-2; 10 positions agree with TRBD2. The germline V gene has CDR1 SGHNT and CDR2 YYREEE (reference sequence). Trimming at V came to 4 bases and at J to 1 base, leaving 4 bases not matched to a gene. This CDR3 contains 16 residues. CDR3 loop: CASSPRTSGNTGELFF. In DNA form, the CDR3 reads TGTGCCAGCAGCCCGAGGACTAGCGGGAACACCGGGGAGCTGTTTTTT.

This clone has a single count. V gene TRBV29-1 combines with J gene TRBJ2-1; tentatively, D is TRBD1 (5 bases). The germline CDR1 and CDR2 sequences are SQVTM and ANQGSEA. V shed 7 bases and J shed 2 bases, with 9 bases lying between them. The CDR3 has 12 amino acids. CDR3 in amino acids: CSATGAYNEQFF. CDR3 nucleotides: TGCAGCGCCACAGGCGCCTACAATGAGCAGTTCTTC.

The chain is built from TRBV7-8 and TRBJ2-7, with 9 bases matching TRBD1. With V trimmed by 1 base and J by 2 bases, 6 bases remained unmatched. CDR1 SGHVS and CDR2 FQNEAQ come from the germline V gene. CDR3 size: 16 residues. CDR3 amino acids: CASSLGVRDRAYEQYF. CDR3 DNA: TGTGCCAGCAGCTTAGGTGTGAGGGACAGGGCCTACGAGCAGTACTTC.

The rearrangement uses TRBV29-1 and TRBJ2-5; a possible D gene is TRBD1 (6 bases). The J call is uncertain, as TRBJ2-7 better fits the DNA end. The CDR3 length is 12 residues. Germline V gene lookup returns CDR1 SQVTM and CDR2 ANQGSEA. CDR3 sequence reads: CSADSDSYEQYF. The CDR3 nucleotides are TGCAGTGCGGACAGCGACTCCTACGAGCAGTACTTC.

The V gene is TRBV7-8, the J gene TRBJ1-6; TRBD1 agrees at 7 bases. This CDR3 is built from 16 residues. Germline lookup yields CDR1 SGHVS and CDR2 FQNEAQ. The V segment lost 2 bases and the J segment 5 bases; nucleotides outside the gene matches: 6. The CDR3 coding sequence is TGTGCCAGCAGCTTATTAACGGGACAGCATAATTCACCCCTCCACTTT. Amino acids: CASSLLTGQHNSPLHF. The whole variable domain, filled in from reference TRBV7-8 and TRBJ1-6, reads GAGVSQSPRYKVAKRGQDVALRCDPISGHVSLFWYQQALGQGPEFLTYFQNEAQLDKSGLPSDRFFAERPEGSVSTLKIQRTQQEDSAVYLCASSLLTGQHNSPLHFGNGTRLTVT.

The chain recombines TRBV5-4 with TRBJ2-7, with D perhaps TRBD2 (5 bases). The germline V gene encodes CDR1 SGHNT and CDR2 YYREEE (reference sequence). The V end was cut by 6 bases, the J end by 5 bases, with 9 bases between. The CDR3 consists of 11 residues. The CDR3 DNA reads TGTGCCAGCACCTGGGGAGACGAGCAGTACTTC. Translating gives CASTWGDEQYF.

The V gene is TRBV2, the J gene TRBJ2-5; 8 nucleotides agree with TRBD2. Germline V gene lookup returns CDR1 SNHLY and CDR2 FYNNEI. V was clipped by 6 bases and J by 5 bases; unmatched bases: 26. The CDR3 spans 20 residues. CDR3 coding DNA: TGTGCCAGCAGGCTTAACCACCCCCCCAGGAGCGGGAGCGGAGATGAGACCCAGTACTTC. Translation: CASRLNHPPRSGSGDETQYF. Combining the CDR3 with reference TRBV2 and TRBJ2-5 gives the whole variable domain EPEVTQTPSHQVTQMGQEVILRCVPISNHLYFYWYRQILGQKVEFLVSFYNNEISEKSEIFDDQFSVERPDGSNFTLKIRSTKLEDSAMYFCASRLNHPPRSGSGDETQYFGPGTRLLVL.

This chain links TRBV7-2 with TRBJ2-3; D is uncertain. Germline V gene data show CDR1 as SGHTA and CDR2 as FQGNSA. Trimming cost V 3 bases and J 6 bases, with 10 bases left between them. CDR3 length: 13 residues. In nucleotides, the CDR3 is TGTGCCAGCAGCTTTGTAGCCTTGGATACGCAGTATTTT. Protein sequence: CASSFVALDTQYF.

The chain couples TRBV2 to TRBJ2-2, with 7 bases aligning to TRBD1. CDR1 is SNHLY and CDR2 is FYNNEI in the germline V gene. CDR3 length equals 14 residues. The J segment lost 1 base and the V segment lost 6 bases, leaving 2 bases of the junction unmatched. CDR3 region: CASRRQGNTGELFF. CDR3 DNA sequence: TGTGCCAGCAGAAGACAGGGGAACACCGGGGAGCTGTTTTTT.

This chain connects TRBV12-5 to TRBJ2-7; D gene uncertain. This CDR3 has 15 amino acids. Trimming shortened V by 5 bases and J by 6 bases, and 20 bases separated the two germline ends. CDR1 and CDR2 (germline): LGHNT, FRNRAP. The CDR3 nucleotides read TGTGCTAGTGGTGACTCCTCTGAGGCCCCTCTCGAGCAGTACTTC. Translation: CASGDSSEAPLEQYF.

J is TRBJ2-7 and V is TRBV7-9, with 7 bases identical to TRBD1. The CDR3 covers 16 residues. The V gene end was trimmed by 0 bases and the J gene end by 0 bases; junction bases not matched to a gene: 5. Germline V lookup: CDR1 SEHNR, CDR2 FQNEAQ (reference sequence). The CDR3 is CASSLAGPGGSYEQYF. The CDR3 DNA reads as TGTGCCAGCAGCTTAGCTGGGCCAGGGGGCTCCTACGAGCAGTACTTC.

This rearrangement joins TRBV7-9 to TRBJ1-1; no reliable D call. CDR1 SEHNR and CDR2 FQNEAQ come from the germline V gene (reference sequence). This CDR3 spans 12 amino acids. V was shortened by 3 bases and J by 3 bases, with 5 bases between the two germline ends. CDR3 protein: CASSFGDTEAFF. Written as DNA, the CDR3 is TGTGCCAGCAGCTTCGGAGACACTGAAGCTTTCTTT.

The chain links TRBV11-2 to TRBJ2-2, with D possibly being TRBD1 (5 bases). With 3 bases removed from V and 1 base from J, the gap between germline ends came to 9 bases. Germline V gene data show CDR1 as SGHAT and CDR2 as FQNNGV. The CDR3 spans 15 residues. The chain's CDR3 is CASSFWGLNTGELFF. DNA for the CDR3: TGTGCCAGCAGCTTTTGGGGCCTGAACACCGGGGAGCTGTTTTTT.

The genes are TRBV2 and TRBJ2-1, with 12 bases lining up with TRBD2. The J segment lost 7 bases and the V segment lost 9 bases, leaving 4 bases of the junction unmatched. Looked up from germline, CDR1 is SNHLY and CDR2 is FYNNEI. The CDR3 has 13 residues. The CDR3 region has the DNA TGTGCCAGTCGGACTAGCGGGGCGAATGAGCAGTTCTTC. It is translated as CASRTSGANEQFF.

The chain links TRBV9 to TRBJ1-1; no reliable D call. The CDR3 extends over 15 amino acids. Trimming shortened V by 0 bases and J by 4 bases, and 13 bases separated the two germline ends. From germline, CDR1 is SGDLS and CDR2 YYNGEE. The CDR3, as DNA: TGTGCCAGCAGCGTAGGCAACGGGTTCTTCACTGAAGCTTTCTTT. Its translation: CASSVGNGFFTEAFF.

The chain carries TRBV6-1 and TRBJ2-3; TRBD2 is a possible D gene (6 bases). V was trimmed by 4 bases and J by 2 bases, leaving 16 bases between them. The CDR3 runs 16 residues. Germline V gene sequence: CDR1 MNHNS, CDR2 SASEGT. The CDR3 region is CASSVTSSSSTDTQYF. DNA of the CDR3: TGTGCCAGCAGTGTCACTAGCTCCTCGTCCACAGATACGCAGTATTTT.

This chain uses TRBV9 with TRBJ2-1; D is possibly TRBD1 (6 bases). V dropped 0 bases and J dropped 1 base, with 8 bases sitting between them. The length of the CDR3 is 15 residues. Per the germline V gene, CDR1 is SGDLS and CDR2 is YYNGEE. The DNA of the CDR3 is TGTGCCAGCAGCGTAGAAGGGGGTTCCTACAATGAGCAGTTCTTC. Residues: CASSVEGGSYNEQFF. Full variable domain (outside the CDR3, taken from reference TRBV9 and TRBJ2-1): DSGVTQTPKHLITATGQRVTLRCSPRSGDLSVYWYQQSLDQGLQFLIQYYNGEERAKGNILERFSAQQFPDLHSELNLSSLELGDSALYFCASSVEGGSYNEQFFGPGTRLTVL.

The chain couples TRBV15 to TRBJ2-7, with D maybe TRBD1 (6 bases). Germline loops: CDR1 LNHNV, CDR2 YYDKDF (reference sequence). The CDR3 loop spans 14 amino acids. Trimming removed 3 bases from V and 2 bases from J, with 11 bases in between. DNA of the CDR3: TGTGCCACCAGCAGCCGTCGGGACACCTACGAGCAGTACTTC. This encodes CATSSRRDTYEQYF. The full variable domain, rest sourced from reference TRBV15 and TRBJ2-7, is DAMVIQNPRYQVTQFGKPVTLSCSQTLNHNVMYWYQQKSSQAPKLLFHYYDKDFNNEADTPDNFQSRRPNTSFCFLDIRSPGLGDTAMYLCATSSRRDTYEQYFGPGTRLTVT.

J is TRBJ2-2 and V is TRBV18, with a weak D call TRBD2 (6 bases). This CDR3 comprises 15 residues. V was shortened by 3 bases and J by 1 base, with 9 bases between the two germline ends. Germline CDR1 reads KGHSH; CDR2 reads LQKENI. CDR3 sequence reads: CASSPLRENTGELFF. CDR3 DNA sequence: TGTGCCAGCTCACCGTTGCGGGAGAACACCGGGGAGCTGTTTTTT.